These 30 T cell receptor beta chains came from one sample sequenced in a study of blood T cell repertoires in COVID-19. Sequencing used immunoSEQ multiplex PCR; TCRdb keeps in-frame clones, though not all of them. The data hold about 36,000 clones, with roughly 74% observed a single time. Sequencing input: peripheral blood. Receptors were obtained from a man between 65 and 85 years old with COVID-19, enrolled during active disease.

The chain links TRBV25-1 to TRBJ2-1; 9 bases line up with TRBD1. The J segment lost 10 bases and the V segment lost 3 bases, leaving 7 bases of the junction unmatched. The CDR3 is 14 amino acids. Germline V gene sequence: CDR1 MGHDK, CDR2 SYGVNS. CDR3 sequence: CASSENRDRAEQFF. The CDR3 DNA reads as TGTGCCAGCAGTGAGAATCGGGACAGGGCCGAGCAGTTCTTC.

Only a few counts were recorded for this clone. The V gene is TRBV7-9, the J gene TRBJ2-3; TRBD2 is a possible D gene (6 bases). V was shortened by 7 bases and J by 0 bases, with 11 bases between the two germline ends. The CDR3 totals 14 residues. CDR1 and CDR2 (germline): SEHNR, FQNEAQ (reference sequence). Here the CDR3 reads CASTGRGSTDTQYF. CDR3 sequence (DNA): TGTGCCAGCACTGGGCGGGGCAGCACAGATACGCAGTATTTT.

This CDR3 is CASSYVPSGTYNEQFF. DNA of the CDR3: TGTGCCAGCAGTTACGTCCCTAGCGGCACCTACAATGAGCAGTTCTTC. The chain joins TRBV6-5 to TRBJ2-1, with 7 bases identical to TRBD2. The CDR3 is 16 residues long. V shed 2 bases and J 2 bases; nucleotides not matched to a gene: 6. Germline V CDR1 and CDR2: MNHEY, SVGAGI.

The chain employs TRBV14 and TRBJ2-7; TRBD1 matches 7 bases. Germline CDR1 is SGHDN and CDR2 is FVKESK. V was pared by 4 bases and J by 3 bases, with 9 bases of the junction left unmatched. CDR3 size: 15 residues. In nucleotides, the CDR3 is TGTGCCAGCAGCCGATCAACGACAGGGCTCTACGAGCAGTACTTC. This translates into CASSRSTTGLYEQYF. Full variable domain (outside the CDR3, taken from reference TRBV14 and TRBJ2-7): EAGVTQFPSHSVIEKGQTVTLRCDPISGHDNLYWYRRVMGKEIKFLLHFVKESKQDESGMPNNRFLAERTGGTYSTLKVQPAELEDSGVYFCASSRSTTGLYEQYFGPGTRLTVT.

The chain carries TRBV19 and TRBJ2-1; D is perhaps TRBD1 (5 bases). CDR3 length: 16 residues. The germline CDR1 and CDR2 sequences are LNHDA and SQIVND (reference sequence). V was pared by 6 bases and J by 5 bases, with 20 bases between. The CDR3 spells CASSPNRQGGHNEQFF. The CDR3 coding sequence is TGTGCCAGTAGCCCCAACCGGCAGGGTGGGCACAATGAGCAGTTCTTC.

The chain is built from TRBV10-3 and TRBJ2-7; TRBD1 aligns across 11 bases. CDR1 and CDR2 (germline): ENHRY, SYGVKD. Unmatched junction bases numbered 7, after V lost 4 bases and J lost 5 bases. This CDR3 has 15 amino acids. DNA for the CDR3: TGTGCCATCAGTGGTAGCGGACAGGGGGCGGACGAGCAGTACTTC. Encoded protein: CAISGSGQGADEQYF.

This clone was counted many times. The chain links TRBV11-2 to TRBJ2-2, with 9 bases that match TRBD2. V shed 3 bases, J shed 6 bases, and the junction held 11 bases outside the gene matches. The CDR3 totals 17 residues. Germline V gene data show CDR1 as SGHAT and CDR2 as FQNNGV. CDR3 sequence: CASSLRFSGSWPGELFF. The CDR3 DNA sequence: TGTGCCAGCAGCTTGCGATTTAGCGGGAGTTGGCCCGGGGAGCTGTTTTTT.

The chain carries TRBV9 and TRBJ2-7, with 7 bases identical to TRBD2. The CDR3 sequence is 16 residues long. In germline, CDR1 is SGDLS, CDR2 YYNGEE. The V segment lost 0 bases and the J segment 0 bases; nucleotides outside the gene matches: 6. In DNA form, the CDR3 reads TGTGCCAGCAGCGTAGCTATGGGGGAGGGCTCCTACGAGCAGTACTTC. Protein product: CASSVAMGEGSYEQYF. Full variable domain (rest looked up from reference TRBV9 and TRBJ2-7): DSGVTQTPKHLITATGQRVTLRCSPRSGDLSVYWYQQSLDQGLQFLIQYYNGEERAKGNILERFSAQQFPDLHSELNLSSLELGDSALYFCASSVAMGEGSYEQYFGPGTRLTVT.

This chain links TRBV28 with TRBJ1-5, with D possibly being TRBD1 (5 bases). Per the germline V gene, CDR1 is MDHEN and CDR2 is SYDVKM. This CDR3 spans 15 amino acids. Trimming removed 6 bases from V and 5 bases from J, with 17 bases in between. The CDR3 is CASRNGGVGDQPQHF. As DNA, the CDR3 is TGTGCCAGCAGAAACGGAGGGGTTGGGGATCAGCCCCAGCATTTT.

The chain carries TRBV5-4 and TRBJ1-5, with a possible D match to TRBD1 (6 bases). Germline loops: CDR1 SGHNT, CDR2 YYREEE (reference sequence). The CDR3 is 19 amino acids. The V and J ends lost 0 bases and 5 bases respectively, with 24 bases between them. In nucleotides, the CDR3 is TGTGCCAGCAGCTTGGCACTTACCAGGGGAAAGCCCTTATATCAGCCCCAGCATTTT. Encoded protein: CASSLALTRGKPLYQPQHF.

This rearrangement joins TRBV4-1 to TRBJ2-3, with TRBD1 identical over 9 bases. Unmatched junction bases numbered 8, after V lost 3 bases and J lost 7 bases. There are 15 residues in the CDR3. Germline V gene data show CDR1 as MGHRA and CDR2 as YSYEKL. The CDR3 sequence: CASSQPPQGANTQYF. The CDR3 nucleotides read TGCGCCAGCAGCCAGCCGCCACAGGGGGCTAATACGCAGTATTTT.

This clone has a single count. J is TRBJ2-7 and V is TRBV5-1; D not resolved. V was cut by 6 bases and J by 3 bases, with 13 bases left in between. CDR1 and CDR2 from the germline V gene are SGHRS and YFSETQ. The CDR3 length is 13 residues. CDR3 in amino acids: CASKRIPFYEQYF. The CDR3 coding sequence is TGCGCCAGCAAGAGAATCCCCTTCTACGAGCAGTACTTC.

V gene TRBV19 combines with J gene TRBJ2-2; 14 bases agree with TRBD2. There are 19 residues in the CDR3. The germline gives CDR1 LNHDA, CDR2 SQIVND (reference sequence). The J segment lost 7 bases and the V segment lost 3 bases, leaving 13 bases of the junction unmatched. The CDR3 spells CASSIYSGTSGRSGGELFF. The CDR3 nucleotides read TGTGCCAGTAGTATTTACTCCGGGACTAGCGGGAGATCGGGCGGGGAGCTGTTTTTT.

In its sample, this clone ranks as medium-sized. The chain combines TRBV18 with TRBJ2-1; tentative D call: TRBD2 (6 bases). Germline CDR1 KGHSH, CDR2 LQKENI. This CDR3 has 16 amino acids. V was trimmed by 3 bases and J by 6 bases, leaving 18 bases between them. The CDR3 is CASSPSLVRGPNEQFF. CDR3 sequence (DNA): TGTGCCAGCTCACCGTCACTAGTGCGGGGTCCCAATGAGCAGTTCTTC.

The chain combines TRBV7-8 with TRBJ1-3; 10 nucleotides agree with TRBD1. The germline CDR1 and CDR2 sequences are SGHVS and FQNEAQ. CDR3 length: 18 residues. The trim removed 4 bases at V and 4 bases at J, leaving 13 bases unmatched. This chain's CDR3 is CASSSRQGAGERGNTIYF. CDR3 nucleotides: TGTGCCAGCAGCTCCCGACAGGGGGCAGGGGAGAGGGGAAACACCATATATTTT.

The chain combines TRBV5-6 with TRBJ1-2; tentatively, D is TRBD1 (5 bases). The germline V and J ends were trimmed by 3 bases and 4 bases, with 16 bases remaining between them. The CDR3 is 15 amino acids. Germline CDR1 reads SGHDT; CDR2 reads YYEEEE. This CDR3 reads CASSSTDIWGYGYTF. CDR3 in DNA: TGTGCCAGCAGCTCGACAGACATATGGGGCTATGGCTACACCTTC.

As for this clone: Other nucleotide sequences in the sample specify the same CDR3. The rearrangement joins TRBV9 to TRBJ1-5; D is possibly TRBD1 (5 bases). The CDR3 consists of 15 residues. The V end was cut by 0 bases, the J end by 0 bases, with 7 bases between. The V gene's germline CDR1 is SGDLS and CDR2 YYNGEE. The CDR3 loop is CASSVGGYSNQPQHF. DNA of the CDR3: TGTGCCAGCAGCGTAGGGGGCTATAGCAATCAGCCCCAGCATTTT. Full variable domain (outside the CDR3, taken from reference TRBV9 and TRBJ1-5): DSGVTQTPKHLITATGQRVTLRCSPRSGDLSVYWYQQSLDQGLQFLIQYYNGEERAKGNILERFSAQQFPDLHSELNLSSLELGDSALYFCASSVGGYSNQPQHFGDGTRLSIL.

Within the sample, this clone is medium-sized. The rearrangement joins TRBV6-6 to TRBJ1-5; TRBD1 aligns across 9 bases. This CDR3 is built from 16 residues. CDR1 and CDR2 from the germline V gene are MNHNY and SVGAGI (reference sequence). Losses at the gene ends were 7 bases for V and 4 bases for J; bases not matched to a gene: 11. The CDR3 reads CASNPGQGYLNQPQHF. DNA of the CDR3: TGTGCCAGCAATCCGGGACAGGGCTATTTAAATCAGCCCCAGCATTTT.

The chain joins TRBV6-5 to TRBJ2-2; possible D gene TRBD2, 6 bases. The CDR3 has 14 amino acids. Germline V gives CDR1 MNHEY, CDR2 SVGAGI. V gave up 3 bases and J gave up 4 bases, with 9 bases separating them. The CDR3 here is CASSYLASTGELFF. CDR3 bases: TGTGCCAGCAGTTATCTAGCGAGCACCGGGGAGCTGTTTTTT.

This clone was seen a few times. The J gene is TRBJ2-1, the V gene TRBV12-3 or TRBV12-4; D is undetermined. CDR3 size: 13 residues. V lost 5 bases to trimming and J lost 2 bases, with 7 bases between them. The CDR3 loop is CASSRVAYNEQFF. The CDR3 coding sequence is TGTGCCAGCAGTCGGGTCGCCTACAATGAGCAGTTCTTC.

The genes are TRBV27 and TRBJ2-1, with TRBD2 matching over 12 bases. Germline V gives CDR1 MNHEY, CDR2 SMNVEV (reference sequence). The V segment lost 1 base and the J segment 4 bases; nucleotides outside the gene matches: 8. The CDR3 contains 18 residues. The CDR3 is CASSLFSLAGGEYNEQFF. In DNA, the CDR3 is TGTGCCAGCAGTTTATTTTCCCTAGCGGGAGGGGAGTACAATGAGCAGTTCTTC.

This clone was detected only once. The gene calls are TRBV21-1 and TRBJ1-2; the table's D gene call, TRBD1, was not cross checked with the DNA. TRBV21-1 is noted as a pseudogene. The CDR3 runs to 16 residues. The CDR3 loop reads CASSKHVQGTSYGYTF. Here the CDR3 DNA reads TGTGCCAGCAGCAAACACGTACAGGGGACGTCCTATGGCTACACCTTC.

This clone is labeled as medium-sized. V gene TRBV5-4 combines with J gene TRBJ1-5; the D gene is possibly TRBD1 (5 bases). This CDR3 comprises 14 residues. Trimming took 3 bases from V and 7 from J, leaving 14 bases between them. Germline CDR1 is SGHNT and CDR2 is YYREEE (reference sequence). CDR3 loop: CASSSGGDVQPQHF. CDR3 coding DNA: TGTGCCAGCAGCTCTGGAGGGGATGTCCAGCCCCAGCATTTT.

This chain uses TRBV11-3 with TRBJ1-1; maybe TRBD1 (6 bases). Germline V gene data show CDR1 as SGHNT and CDR2 as YENEEA. Trimming cost V 5 bases and J 4 bases, with 11 bases left between them. The CDR3 is 13 amino acids. The CDR3 DNA follows: TGTGCCAGCAGCCCACAGGGAGCCACTGAAGCTTTCTTT. It translates to CASSPQGATEAFF.

The chain couples TRBV24-1 to TRBJ2-7; tentatively, D is TRBD1 (5 bases). Germline lookup yields CDR1 KGHDR and CDR2 SFDVKD. CDR3 length equals 15 residues. The V and J ends lost 2 bases and 2 bases respectively, with 12 bases between them. In DNA form, the CDR3 reads TGTGCCACCAGTGATTCGACAGCCGGAGCCTACGAGCAGTACTTC. It is translated as CATSDSTAGAYEQYF.

The chain couples TRBV19 to TRBJ2-4, with D hard to call. The V end was cut by 5 bases, the J end by 8 bases, with 7 bases between. This CDR3 spans 11 amino acids. Looked up from germline, CDR1 is LNHDA and CDR2 is SQIVND (reference sequence). Written as DNA, the CDR3 is TGTGCCAGTAGTCAAACAGACATTCAGTACTTC. Translated, it gives CASSQTDIQYF.

V and J are TRBV11-2 and TRBJ2-7; the D is unclear. This CDR3 region has 13 residues. V was shortened by 1 base and J by 8 bases, with 12 bases between the two germline ends. Germline V gene data show CDR1 as SGHAT and CDR2 as FQNNGV. CDR3 residues: CASSLGSSLKQYF. CDR3 in DNA: TGTGCCAGCAGCTTAGGGAGTTCTCTCAAGCAGTACTTC.

The chain joins TRBV4-1 to TRBJ2-1; D not resolved. The CDR3 has 14 amino acids. The V gene lost 3 bases and the J gene lost 9 bases, with 15 bases spanning the gap. Germline CDR1 and CDR2: MGHRA and YSYEKL. In DNA, the CDR3 is TGCGCCAGCAGCCAGGCCCCCCAGTTGGCTGAGCAGTTCTTC. Translating it yields CASSQAPQLAEQFF.

The V call is TRBV4-1, the J call TRBJ2-3, with TRBD1 matching 9 bases. Germline V lookup: CDR1 MGHRA, CDR2 YSYEKL. V dropped 0 bases and J dropped 2; count of bases not matched to a gene: 6. The CDR3 runs to 17 residues. CDR3: CASSQDNRGPHTDTQYF. As DNA, the CDR3 is TGCGCCAGCAGCCAAGATAACAGGGGGCCCCACACAGATACGCAGTATTTT.

The chain employs TRBV14 and TRBJ2-2; possible D gene TRBD2, 6 bases. This CDR3 is 15 amino acids long. Germline V gives CDR1 SGHDN, CDR2 FVKESK. V shed 4 bases and J shed 1 base, with 10 bases lying between them. CDR3 amino acids: CASSPRGKNTGELFF. DNA for the CDR3: TGTGCCAGCAGCCCCCGGGGGAAGAACACCGGGGAGCTGTTTTTT. The variable domain in full, with the rest retrieved from reference TRBV14 and TRBJ2-2, is EAGVTQFPSHSVIEKGQTVTLRCDPISGHDNLYWYRRVMGKEIKFLLHFVKESKQDESGMPNNRFLAERTGGTYSTLKVQPAELEDSGVYFCASSPRGKNTGELFFGEGSRLTVL.